This T cell receptor beta chain was observed in a study of shared clonotypes between healthy human individuals. Whole-study context: Researchers drew samples from a couple of women and three men aged 18 to 49.

Under the authors' procedure: ImmunoSEQ supplied junction-only sequences lacking quality scores, so filtering was different. Assay used: immunoSEQ multiplex PCR; TCRdb lists only in-frame clones, some missing. That table gives V, J and clone size, and the DNA gave D and trimming. This table holds fewer than 600,000 clones, around three quarters found once. CDR3 size: 16 residues. Germline loops: CDR1 SQVTM, CDR2 ANQGSEA. V shed 4 bases, J shed 0 bases, and the junction held 6 bases outside the gene matches. Within Nashville, Tennessee resided all donors, each a Caucasian adult. The unsorted samples had some 90 million PBMCs used for genomic DNA.

This sequence joins TRBV29-1 and TRBJ2-6, with 7 positions matching TRBD1. The sequencing input was PBMCs. The sequence was collected from a woman aged 40 to 55 in good health. Some clones in this sample may be carry-over from other donors' samples. CDR3 DNA: TGCAGCGTTGTCGGGACAGCGAGCTCTGGGGCCAACGTCCTGACTTTC. Encoded protein: CSVVGTASSGANVLTF.